These 29 T cell receptor beta chains were all obtained from the same sample, sequenced in a study of identical twins. TCRdb analysed the 5' RACE reads with MiXCR anew, one entry per CDR3 protein. The sample has approximately 890,000 distinct CDR3 sequences, about 12% seen once. This sample also belongs to another study, concerning yellow fever vaccine responses in identical twins.

Sequenced sample: PBMCs. All receptors come from a woman in her late teens or twenties in good health.

This clonotype was seen repeatedly, ten times or more. This rearrangement joins TRBV15 to TRBJ2-3, with D unclear. CDR1 and CDR2 from the germline V gene are LNHNV and YYDKDF (reference sequence). CDR3 length: 12 residues. Trimming removed 6 bases from V and 4 bases from J, with 8 bases in between. Written as DNA, the CDR3 is TGTGCCACCAGTTCGTTTGCAGATACGCAGTATTTT. Translating it yields CATSSFADTQYF.

CDR3 amino acids: CATSDLYGTLSTDTQYF. Written as DNA, the CDR3 is TGTGCCACCAGTGATTTGTACGGGACTCTGTCTACAGATACGCAGTATTTT. V usage is TRBV24-1 and J usage is TRBJ2-3; perhaps TRBD2 as D (6 bases). V lost 0 bases to trimming and J lost 3 bases, with 15 bases between them. Germline-derived CDR1 and CDR2 are KGHDR and SFDVKD. The CDR3 has 17 residues.

This chain connects TRBV20-1 to TRBJ2-1; D is perhaps TRBD1 or TRBD2 (5 bases each). V lost 5 bases and J 8 bases, leaving 19 bases between the germline ends. The germline V gene encodes CDR1 DFQATT and CDR2 SNEGSKA (reference sequence). The CDR3 is 14 amino acids. This chain's CDR3 is CSAEGPDMGYEQFF. DNA of the CDR3: TGCAGTGCTGAGGGACCAGACATGGGATATGAGCAGTTCTTC.

This clonotype was counted between two and nine times. The rearrangement joins TRBV6-5 to TRBJ2-3; the D is unclear. The CDR3 totals 14 residues. The ends were cut back, 0 bases at V and 4 bases at J, with 8 bases in the middle. CDR1 and CDR2 from the germline V gene are MNHEY and SVGAGI. In nucleotides, the CDR3 is TGTGCCAGCAGTTACTCTCGGAGCGCAGATACGCAGTATTTT. As protein: CASSYSRSADTQYF.

This clonotype was observed at least ten times. V gene TRBV29-1 combines with J gene TRBJ2-2, with D uncertain. The CDR3 is 13 amino acids. V dropped 6 bases and J dropped 0 bases, with 8 bases sitting between them. Germline CDR1 SQVTM, CDR2 ANQGSEA. CDR3 residues: CSVPAANTGELFF. As DNA, the CDR3 is TGCAGCGTCCCGGCTGCGAACACCGGGGAGCTGTTTTTT.

The chain joins TRBV5-1 to TRBJ2-2; 12 bases fit TRBD1. This CDR3 is 16 amino acids long. The germline CDR1 and CDR2 sequences are SGHRS and YFSETQ. V shed 4 bases, J shed 7 bases, and the junction held 8 bases outside the gene matches. CDR3: CASSTRDRGPLGELFF. The CDR3 DNA reads as TGCGCCAGCAGCACCCGGGACAGGGGGCCTCTCGGGGAGCTGTTTTTT. The full variable domain, with the rest looked up from reference TRBV5-1 and TRBJ2-2, is KAGVTQTPRYLIKTRGQQVTLSCSPISGHRSVSWYQQTPGQGLQFLFEYFSETQRNKGNFPGRFSGRQFSNSRSEMNVSTLELGDSALYLCASSTRDRGPLGELFFGEGSRLTVL.

This chain links TRBV5-1 with TRBJ2-1; no clear D gene. V lost 4 bases to trimming and J lost 0 bases, with 11 bases between them. Germline values: CDR1 SGHRS, CDR2 YFSETQ. The CDR3 is 15 amino acids. The DNA of the CDR3 is TGCGCCAGCAGCGAAAGGACCGACTCCTACAATGAGCAGTTCTTC. Its translation: CASSERTDSYNEQFF. Using reference TRBV5-1 and TRBJ2-1 for the parts outside the CDR3, the full variable domain is KAGVTQTPRYLIKTRGQQVTLSCSPISGHRSVSWYQQTPGQGLQFLFEYFSETQRNKGNFPGRFSGRQFSNSRSEMNVSTLELGDSALYLCASSERTDSYNEQFFGPGTRLTVL.

V and J are TRBV20-1 and TRBJ2-1; the D gene could be TRBD1 or TRBD2 (5 bases each). V was trimmed by 6 bases and J by 10 bases, leaving 25 bases between them. CDR3 length: 15 amino acids. Germline values: CDR1 DFQATT, CDR2 SNEGSKA (reference sequence). The CDR3 DNA follows: TGCAGTGCCCCTCGTCAGTTGGGGGTAGGGCACGAGCAGTTCTTC. This translates into CSAPRQLGVGHEQFF.

The CDR3 spells CATSRDLALLRTYEQYF. In DNA form, the CDR3 reads TGTGCCACCAGCAGAGATCTCGCCCTCCTTCGAACCTACGAGCAGTACTTC. The chain links TRBV15 to TRBJ2-7; D is uncertain. Germline assignment: CDR1 LNHNV and CDR2 YYDKDF (reference sequence). V dropped 0 bases and J dropped 2 bases, with 17 bases sitting between them. The CDR3 has 17 residues.

Only a few counts were recorded for this clonotype. The CDR3 DNA reads as TGTGCCAGCAGCCCTTGGACAGGGGCTCTCGGGGAGCTGTTTTTT. It codes for CASSPWTGALGELFF. The rearrangement uses TRBV11-2 and TRBJ2-2; the match to TRBD1 covers 9 bases. J was trimmed by 7 bases and V by 5 bases; bases with no gene match: 8. CDR1 is SGHAT and CDR2 is FQNNGV in the germline V gene. This CDR3 spans 15 amino acids. Full variable domain (missing parts from reference TRBV11-2 and TRBJ2-2): EAGVAQSPRYKIIEKRQSVAFWCNPISGHATLYWYQQILGQGPKLLIQFQNNGVVDDSQLPKDRFSAERLKGVDSTLKIQPAKLEDSAVYLCASSPWTGALGELFFGEGSRLTVL.

This clonotype was detected ten times or more. V is TRBV28 and J is TRBJ1-5; possibly TRBD1 for D (6 bases). V was pared by 2 bases and J by 5 bases, with 10 bases between. Germline V gene sequence: CDR1 MDHEN, CDR2 SYDVKM. The CDR3 length is 14 residues. This CDR3 reads CASSLDRPDQPQHF. The CDR3 coding sequence is TGTGCCAGCAGTTTAGACAGGCCGGATCAGCCCCAGCATTTT.

The chain links TRBV7-7 to TRBJ2-2; 7 bases agree with TRBD2. The CDR3 length is 15 residues. Looked up from germline, CDR1 is SSHAT and CDR2 is FNYEAQ (reference sequence). V trimming: 5 bases; J trimming: 1 base; junction bases outside the gene matches: 4. The CDR3 is CASSAGLLNTGELFF. CDR3 bases: TGTGCCAGCAGCGCGGGACTACTGAACACCGGGGAGCTGTTTTTT.

This sequence joins TRBV29-1 and TRBJ2-5; D uncertain. Trimming removed 6 bases at V and 0 bases at J, with 8 bases between. Germline-derived CDR1 and CDR2 are SQVTM and ANQGSEA. The CDR3 loop spans 12 amino acids. The CDR3 DNA reads as TGCAGCGTAACTGAGTACCAAGAGACCCAGTACTTC. It is translated as CSVTEYQETQYF.

This chain joins TRBV24-1 and TRBJ2-2; 11 positions match TRBD1. The V gene's germline CDR1 is KGHDR and CDR2 SFDVKD. This CDR3 is 16 amino acids long. V lost 4 bases to trimming and J lost 4 bases; unmatched junction nucleotides: 4. The chain's CDR3 is CATSDPGQGATGELFF. In DNA form, the CDR3 reads TGTGCCACCAGTGACCCCGGACAGGGGGCCACCGGGGAGCTGTTTTTT.

The chain has TRBV12-3 or TRBV12-4 and TRBJ2-5; 7 bases match TRBD1. The V and J ends lost 2 bases and 5 bases, in that order; junction bases with no gene match: 8. The length of the CDR3 is 15 residues. In DNA, the CDR3 is TGTGCCAGCAGTTTAAGTTGGGGACAGTTGGAGACCCAGTACTTC. Protein: CASSLSWGQLETQYF.

This chain links TRBV6-1 with TRBJ2-7; D is unresolved. This CDR3 is built from 14 residues. Germline V gives CDR1 MNHNS, CDR2 SASEGT. The V end lost 6 bases, the J end lost 0 bases, and 12 bases lay between the germline ends. Here the CDR3 DNA reads TGTGCCAGCAGCGCCTCCAGGAGCTCCTACGAGCAGTACTTC. It encodes CASSASRSSYEQYF.

The chain uses TRBV11-2 and TRBJ2-7; 7 bases are shared with TRBD2. Germline V gene lookup returns CDR1 SGHAT and CDR2 FQNNGV. The CDR3 loop spans 15 amino acids. Germline trimming cut 5 bases from V and 2 bases from J; bases unmatched to any gene: 9. The CDR3, as DNA: TGTGCCAGCAGCCCAGCTAGCGGAGGAACCTACGAGCAGTACTTC. This translates into CASSPASGGTYEQYF.

Only a few counts were recorded for this clonotype. The rearrangement links TRBV7-8 to TRBJ2-7, with D perhaps assigned TRBD1 or TRBD2 (5 bases each). Trimming shortened V by 0 bases and J by 9 bases, and 9 bases separated the two germline ends. CDR3 size: 12 residues. Germline loops: CDR1 SGHVS, CDR2 FQNEAQ. This CDR3 reads CASSLAQGVQYV. The CDR3 DNA sequence: TGTGCCAGCAGCTTAGCCCAGGGAGTGCAGTACGTC.

V gene TRBV11-2 combines with J gene TRBJ2-1; D unresolved. Germline assignment: CDR1 SGHAT and CDR2 FQNNGV. The length of the CDR3 is 13 residues. Trimming took 6 bases from V and 4 from J, leaving 10 bases between them. CDR3 nucleotide sequence: TGTGCCAGCAGGTCGTTAGGGTACAATGAGCAGTTCTTC. Protein: CASRSLGYNEQFF.

The rearrangement links TRBV2 to TRBJ2-3; 8 positions match TRBD1. With 6 bases clipped from V and 2 bases from J, the junction kept 13 bases outside the gene matches. The CDR3 covers 17 residues. Germline CDR1 is SNHLY and CDR2 is FYNNEI. CDR3 protein: CASSSPDRGLPTDTQYF. CDR3 nucleotide sequence: TGTGCCAGCAGCTCACCAGACAGGGGCCTCCCCACAGATACGCAGTATTTT.

This clonotype was picked up a small number of times. The V gene is TRBV7-8, the J gene TRBJ2-4, with D uncertain. Looked up from germline, CDR1 is SGHVS and CDR2 is FQNEAQ. Trimming stripped 5 bases from V and 5 bases from J, with 19 bases between. This CDR3 spans 16 amino acids. CDR3 sequence: CASSPPSGPGQNIQYF. CDR3 DNA sequence: TGTGCCAGCAGCCCCCCCTCTGGGCCAGGACAAAACATTCAGTACTTC. Variable domain in full (rest from reference TRBV7-8 and TRBJ2-4): GAGVSQSPRYKVAKRGQDVALRCDPISGHVSLFWYQQALGQGPEFLTYFQNEAQLDKSGLPSDRFFAERPEGSVSTLKIQRTQQEDSAVYLCASSPPSGPGQNIQYFGAGTRLSVL.

The V and J genes are TRBV5-1 and TRBJ2-5, with D hard to call. The germline V gene encodes CDR1 SGHRS and CDR2 YFSETQ. Trimming cost V 6 bases and J 0 bases, with 12 bases left between them. The CDR3 runs to 14 residues. The CDR3 is CASTPVEYQETQYF. CDR3 bases: TGCGCCAGCACCCCCGTCGAGTACCAAGAGACCCAGTACTTC.

The gene calls are TRBV6-1 and TRBJ2-7; possible D gene TRBD2, 5 bases. Germline V gene sequence: CDR1 MNHNS, CDR2 SASEGT. V lost 1 base and J 5 bases, leaving 12 bases between the germline ends. The CDR3 runs 14 residues. Written as DNA, the CDR3 is TGTGCCAGCAGTGAAGGTATTCGGCGGGACGAGCAGTACGTC. Amino acids: CASSEGIRRDEQYV.

This clonotype came up a few times. The gene calls are TRBV5-1 and TRBJ1-4; perhaps TRBD1 as D (6 bases). Per the germline V gene, CDR1 is SGHRS and CDR2 is YFSETQ. The V and J ends lost 3 bases and 11 bases respectively, with 8 bases between them. The length of the CDR3 is 11 residues. CDR3 sequence (DNA): TGCGCCAGCAGCTCAGGACAGAAACTGTTTTTT. Amino acid sequence: CASSSGQKLFF.

This clonotype was counted between two and nine times. The chain uses TRBV19 and TRBJ2-3; 10 nucleotides match TRBD2. Trimming took 1 base from V and 1 from J; bases not matched to a gene: 2. The germline CDR1 and CDR2 sequences are LNHDA and SQIVND (reference sequence). The CDR3 runs 16 residues. CDR3 sequence reads: CASSIGLAGRTDTQYF. DNA for the CDR3: TGTGCCAGTAGTATAGGACTAGCGGGTCGCACAGATACGCAGTATTTT.

This clonotype was seen more than once but under ten times. The rearrangement joins TRBV25-1 to TRBJ2-7; D gene ambiguous. Germline CDR1 reads MGHDK; CDR2 reads SYGVNS. The length of the CDR3 is 14 residues. The V and J ends lost 2 bases and 6 bases respectively, with 14 bases between them. CDR3 sequence: CASSEIGSGREQYF. The CDR3 DNA follows: TGTGCCAGCAGTGAAATTGGATCCGGGCGCGAGCAGTACTTC.

The V and J genes are TRBV28 and TRBJ1-2; possible D gene TRBD1, 6 bases. Germline CDR1 reads MDHEN; CDR2 reads SYDVKM. V was cut by 4 bases and J by 6 bases, with 15 bases left in between. The CDR3 is 14 amino acids. The CDR3 DNA is TGTGCCAGCAGTTCCTTAAGGGGGTATAATGGCTACACCTTC. Protein: CASSSLRGYNGYTF.

In nucleotides, the CDR3 is TGTGCCACCAGTGATTTTCCGGGACAGGGCACAGATACGCAGTATTTT. Its translation is CATSDFPGQGTDTQYF. This chain joins TRBV24-1 and TRBJ2-3; 8 nucleotides line up with TRBD1. The CDR3 is made up of 16 amino acids. Germline CDR1 is KGHDR and CDR2 is SFDVKD. V lost 1 base to trimming and J lost 1 base; unmatched junction nucleotides: 3.

This rearrangement joins TRBV29-1 to TRBJ2-1; D perhaps matches TRBD1 (5 bases). The CDR3 extends over 16 amino acids. The V end lost 1 base, the J end lost 2 bases, and 15 bases lay between the germline ends. Germline V gene data show CDR1 as SQVTM and CDR2 as ANQGSEA. The CDR3 DNA sequence: TGCAGCGTTGAAGGAGGACAATACTTAGCCTACAATGAGCAGTTCTTC. Translated: CSVEGGQYLAYNEQFF.